These T cell receptor beta chains were read from a single sample in a study of blood T cell repertoires in COVID-19. This table comes from immunoSEQ multiplex PCR, and its TCRdb copy is limited to in-frame clones, with some not included. The sample contains around 270,000 clones, about 85% of which appear only once. Sequencing input: peripheral blood. The receptors stem from a man between 60 and 75 years old who had recovered from COVID-19. Both conserved end residues are part of each CDR3. The order of the fields is V gene, CDR3 protein.

TRBV24-1,CATSDARGYNEQFF
TRBV7-8,CASSLVAGRSNSPLHF
TRBV5-1,CASSSYRGLDYEQYF
TRBV18,CASSPLAGGNNEQFF
TRBV6-2/TRBV6-3,CASSYGGGARVEQYF
TRBV20-1,CSASPVGQGGNQPQHF
TRBV12-3/TRBV12-4,CATYRGSGNTIYF
TRBV19,CAQGGAGNTIYF
TRBV19,CASQYNTGGSDTQYF
TRBV3-1/TRBV3-2,CASSQDKDRGGDGYTF
TRBV7-6,CASSLVGGGPYEQYF
TRBV15,CATSRDVTSAWNEQFF
TRBV5-1,CASSPQRGSTDTQYF
TRBV5-1,CASSLGRTSGAQETQYF
TRBV6-2/TRBV6-3,CASSVPGQRQETQYF
TRBV9,CASWGGRARGEQYF
TRBV11-2,CASSFSGTGAVSPLHF
TRBV18,CASSPQGGNTIYF
TRBV11-1,CASSSYSSPDTQYF
TRBV6-5,CASSSTGVPYEQYF
TRBV19,CASSRRAVKNSPLHF
TRBV5-1,CASSPDRGNQPQHF
TRBV7-2,CASSSSVGAGNTIYF
TRBV11-2,CASSLGSGVDYGYTF